Below are 17 T cell receptor beta chains sequenced from a single sample in a study of cytotoxic CD8 clonotypes in ibrutinib-treated CLL. The protocol was immunoSEQ multiplex PCR, while the TCRdb copy is restricted to in-frame clones and leaves out a portion. The repertoire has some 11,000 clones, approximately 59% of them found once; the top ten carry approximately 24%. Specimen: PBMCs, collected before ibrutinib treatment. Every receptor here comes from a human donor with chronic lymphocytic leukemia.

This chain connects TRBV2 to TRBJ1-2, with D tentatively TRBD1 (6 bases). The CDR3 consists of 11 residues. CDR1 and CDR2 (germline): SNHLY, FYNNEI. The CDR3 protein is CACTGYYGYTF. Written as DNA, the CDR3 is TGTGCTTGTACAGGGTACTATGGCTACACCTTC.

This sequence joins TRBV18 and TRBJ2-1; maybe TRBD2 (6 bases). Germline lookup yields CDR1 KGHSH and CDR2 LQKENI. V gave up 3 bases and J gave up 7 bases, with 22 bases separating them. The CDR3 is 17 residues long. This chain's CDR3 is CASSPLNIGGAQNEQFF. The DNA of the CDR3 is TGTGCCAGCTCACCCCTGAATATTGGAGGGGCGCAGAATGAGCAGTTCTTC.

This clone was recorded a few times. The chain links TRBV7-8 to TRBJ2-2; maybe TRBD1 (7 bases). CDR1 and CDR2 from the germline V gene are SGHVS and FQNEAQ. V shed 1 base and J shed 5 bases, with 17 bases lying between them. CDR3 length: 17 amino acids. CDR3 in amino acids: CASSLGYRGLSTGELFF. The DNA of the CDR3 is TGTGCCAGCAGCTTAGGGTACAGGGGACTCTCAACCGGGGAGCTGTTTTTT.

This chain connects TRBV27 to TRBJ1-3; D may be TRBD1 (5 bases). Deletions cut 2 bases from V and 3 bases from J, with 8 bases between. Germline values: CDR1 MNHEY, CDR2 SMNVEV (reference sequence). The CDR3 spans 14 residues. The CDR3 reads CASSLRQGGNTIYF. The CDR3 bases are TGTGCCAGCAGTTTACGGCAGGGTGGAAACACCATATATTTT.

V usage is TRBV2 and J usage is TRBJ1-2; perhaps TRBD1 as D (5 bases). The ends were cut back, 5 bases at V and 6 bases at J, with 13 bases in the middle. This CDR3 spans 13 amino acids. The germline V gene has CDR1 SNHLY and CDR2 FYNNEI. This CDR3 is CASSSQLTDGYTF. CDR3 DNA: TGTGCCAGCAGTTCTCAACTGACAGATGGCTACACCTTC.

This clone rates as medium-sized. The CDR3 DNA is TGTGCCAGCAAAACCTCCGTGTCAGAAGAGACCCAGTACTTC. Amino acid sequence: CASKTSVSEETQYF. The rearrangement links TRBV27 to TRBJ2-5; D is ambiguous. CDR1 MNHEY and CDR2 SMNVEV come from the germline V gene (reference sequence). Trimming left V 7 bases short and J 3 bases short, with 15 bases between. The CDR3 contains 14 residues.

The chain uses TRBV7-9 and TRBJ2-5, with 8 nucleotides matching TRBD1. This CDR3 has 14 residues. Trimming took 5 bases from V and 5 from J; bases not matched to a gene: 7. Germline lookup yields CDR1 SEHNR and CDR2 FQNEAQ (reference sequence). The DNA for the CDR3 is TGTGCCAGCAGCCTCGGACAGGGCGTGGAGACCCAGTACTTC. This gives the protein CASSLGQGVETQYF.

This clone was counted only a few times. As DNA, the CDR3 is TGTGCCAGCAGCCGGCGACAGAGCAGCTACAATGAGCAGTTCTTC. Its translation is CASSRRQSSYNEQFF. V is TRBV28 and J is TRBJ2-1, with TRBD1 as a possible D gene (5 bases). CDR3 size: 15 residues. Trimming took 6 bases from V and 3 from J, leaving 15 bases between them. Per germline, CDR1 MDHEN and CDR2 SYDVKM.

V is TRBV7-3 and J is TRBJ2-1; either TRBD1 or TRBD2 may fit D (6 bases each). Germline V lookup: CDR1 SGHTA, CDR2 FQGTGA. There are 15 residues in the CDR3. V was trimmed by 5 bases and J by 2 bases, leaving 13 bases between them. In DNA form, the CDR3 reads TGTGCCAGCAGCGCCGGGGGCCCAACCTACAATGAGCAGTTCTTC. It specifies CASSAGGPTYNEQFF.

The chain is built from TRBV18 and TRBJ1-1; D unclear. This CDR3 has 14 residues. Looked up from germline, CDR1 is KGHSH and CDR2 is LQKENI. V gave up 6 bases and J gave up 5 bases, with 16 bases separating them. This CDR3 is CASSPNNRDTEAFF. The CDR3, as DNA: TGTGCCAGCTCTCCAAATAATCGGGATACTGAAGCTTTCTTT.

The table lists this clone with a count of one. V gene TRBV6-6 combines with J gene TRBJ2-2; D remains ambiguous. Trimming removed 0 bases from V and 5 bases from J, with 10 bases in between. This CDR3 has 15 residues. Germline CDR1 and CDR2: MNHNY and SVGAGI (reference sequence). CDR3 sequence: CASSYSSRRTGELFF. For the CDR3, the DNA is TGTGCCAGCAGTTACTCGAGTCGCAGGACCGGGGAGCTGTTTTTT.

Within the sample, this clone is medium-sized. The chain combines TRBV6-1 with TRBJ1-2; D might be TRBD1 (6 bases). Germline lookup yields CDR1 MNHNS and CDR2 SASEGT. V lost 2 bases to trimming and J lost 4 bases, with 17 bases between them. The CDR3 consists of 16 residues. The CDR3 coding sequence is TGTGCCAGCAGTGAACAGACCGGACAGCCCTTCTATGGCTACACCTTC. Protein: CASSEQTGQPFYGYTF.

The J gene is TRBJ1-4, the V gene TRBV4-1; D might be TRBD1 (6 bases). Germline lookup yields CDR1 MGHRA and CDR2 YSYEKL. The V and J ends lost 7 bases and 6 bases respectively, with 18 bases between them. The CDR3 has 15 amino acids. The CDR3 is CASMEWRGAYEKLFF. In DNA, the CDR3 is TGCGCCAGCATGGAGTGGCGGGGGGCCTATGAAAAACTGTTTTTT.

The chain combines TRBV6-1 with TRBJ1-2; D uncertain. CDR3 length: 12 residues. V was pared by 7 bases and J by 4 bases, with 10 bases between. From germline, CDR1 is MNHNS and CDR2 SASEGT. DNA of the CDR3: TGTGCCAGCACCAGGCCGGCCTATGGCTACACCTTC. Translating gives CASTRPAYGYTF.

CDR3 DNA sequence: TGTGCCAGTAGTATTCTAGCGGGGAGCACCGGGGAGCTGTTTTTT. This sequence encodes CASSILAGSTGELFF. The V call is TRBV19, the J call TRBJ2-2, with TRBD2 identical over 9 bases. Trimming at V came to 3 bases and at J to 4 bases, leaving 3 bases not matched to a gene. This CDR3 has 15 amino acids. Germline lookup yields CDR1 LNHDA and CDR2 SQIVND (reference sequence).

The chain employs TRBV9 and TRBJ1-3; no reliable D call. CDR3 length: 17 amino acids. V was shortened by 0 bases and J by 4 bases, with 17 bases between the two germline ends. Looked up from germline, CDR1 is SGDLS and CDR2 is YYNGEE. CDR3: CASSVDIVSPAGNTIYF. CDR3 nucleotide sequence: TGTGCCAGCAGCGTAGATATAGTCTCCCCCGCGGGAAACACCATATATTTT.

About this clone: Sequence at one end of the junction differs from germline and may be a read error. Other DNA variants within this sample encode the same CDR3. The V call is TRBV28, the J call TRBJ2-1; TRBD2 matches 7 bases. Germline CDR1 is MDHEN and CDR2 is SYDVKM. This CDR3 spans 12 amino acids. The CDR3 nucleotides read TGTGCCACTGGGGAGGGTAGGAATGAGCAATTCTTC. Protein product: CATGEGRNEQFF.